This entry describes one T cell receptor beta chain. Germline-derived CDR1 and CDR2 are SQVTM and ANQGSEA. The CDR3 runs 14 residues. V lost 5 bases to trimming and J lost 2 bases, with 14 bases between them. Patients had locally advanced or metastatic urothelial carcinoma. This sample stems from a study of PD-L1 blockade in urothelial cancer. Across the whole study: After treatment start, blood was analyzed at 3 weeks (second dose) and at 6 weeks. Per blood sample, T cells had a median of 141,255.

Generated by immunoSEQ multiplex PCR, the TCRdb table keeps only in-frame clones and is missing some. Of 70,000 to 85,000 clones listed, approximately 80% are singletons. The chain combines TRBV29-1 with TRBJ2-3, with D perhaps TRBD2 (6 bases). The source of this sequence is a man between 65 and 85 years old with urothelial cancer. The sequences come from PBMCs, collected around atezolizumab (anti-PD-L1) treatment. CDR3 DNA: TGCAGCGTTCTAGCGCCGGAAGCCACAGATACGCAGTATTTT. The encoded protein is CSVLAPEATDTQYF.